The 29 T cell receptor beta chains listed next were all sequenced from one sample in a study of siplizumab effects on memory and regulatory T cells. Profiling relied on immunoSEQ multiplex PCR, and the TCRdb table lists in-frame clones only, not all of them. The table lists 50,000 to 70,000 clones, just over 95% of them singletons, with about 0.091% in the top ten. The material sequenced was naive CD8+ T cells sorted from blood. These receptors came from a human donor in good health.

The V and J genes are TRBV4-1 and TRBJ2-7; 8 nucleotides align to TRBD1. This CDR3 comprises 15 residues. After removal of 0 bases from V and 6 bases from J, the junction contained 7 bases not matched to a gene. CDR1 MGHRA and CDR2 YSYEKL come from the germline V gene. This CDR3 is CASSQETGVISEQYF. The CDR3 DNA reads TGCGCCAGCAGCCAAGAGACAGGGGTTATTTCCGAGCAGTACTTC.

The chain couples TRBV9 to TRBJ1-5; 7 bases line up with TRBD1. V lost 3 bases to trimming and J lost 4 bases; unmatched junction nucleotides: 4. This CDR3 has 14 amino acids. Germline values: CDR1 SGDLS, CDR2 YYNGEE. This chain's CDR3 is CASSGGDSNQPQHF. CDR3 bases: TGTGCCAGCAGCGGGGGGGACAGTAATCAGCCCCAGCATTTT.

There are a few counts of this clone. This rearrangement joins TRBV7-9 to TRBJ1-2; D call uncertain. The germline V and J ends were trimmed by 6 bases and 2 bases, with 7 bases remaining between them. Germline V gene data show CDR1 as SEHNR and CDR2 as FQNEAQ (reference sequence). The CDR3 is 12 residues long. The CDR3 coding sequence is TGTGCCAGCAGGGGTACGAACTATGGCTACACCTTC. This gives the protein CASRGTNYGYTF.

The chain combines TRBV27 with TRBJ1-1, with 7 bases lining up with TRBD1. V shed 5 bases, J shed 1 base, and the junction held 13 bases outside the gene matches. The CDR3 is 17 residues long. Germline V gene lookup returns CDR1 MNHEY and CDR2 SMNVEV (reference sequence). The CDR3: CASSDRELTGENTEAFF. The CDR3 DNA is TGTGCCAGCAGTGACAGGGAGTTAACGGGTGAGAACACTGAAGCTTTCTTT.

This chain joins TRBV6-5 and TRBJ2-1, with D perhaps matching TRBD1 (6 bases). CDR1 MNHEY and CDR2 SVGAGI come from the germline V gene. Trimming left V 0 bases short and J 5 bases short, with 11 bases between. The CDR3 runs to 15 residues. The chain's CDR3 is CASSYSTGTDNEQFF. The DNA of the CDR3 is TGTGCCAGCAGTTACTCGACAGGTACGGACAATGAGCAGTTCTTC.

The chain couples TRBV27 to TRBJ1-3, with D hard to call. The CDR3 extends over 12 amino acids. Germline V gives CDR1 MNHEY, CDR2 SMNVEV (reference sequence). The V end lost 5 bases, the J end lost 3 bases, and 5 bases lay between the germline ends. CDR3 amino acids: CASSPDGNTIYF. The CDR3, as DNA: TGTGCCAGCAGTCCCGATGGAAACACCATATATTTT.

The CDR3 DNA is TGTGCCAGCAGTGAAGTAGCGTGGCAGTACTTC. This codes for CASSEVAWQYF. The chain carries TRBV2 and TRBJ2-7; D might be TRBD2 (5 bases). Trimming shortened V by 1 base and J by 9 bases, and 7 bases separated the two germline ends. The CDR3 is made up of 11 amino acids. Germline V gene lookup returns CDR1 SNHLY and CDR2 FYNNEI.

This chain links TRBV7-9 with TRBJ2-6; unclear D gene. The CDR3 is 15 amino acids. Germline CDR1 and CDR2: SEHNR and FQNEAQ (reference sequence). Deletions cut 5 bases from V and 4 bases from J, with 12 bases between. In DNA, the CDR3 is TGTGCCAGCAGCAATCCGCTCGCGGGGGCCAACGTCCTGACTTTC. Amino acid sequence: CASSNPLAGANVLTF. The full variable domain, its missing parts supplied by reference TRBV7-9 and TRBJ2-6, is DTGVSQNPRHKITKRGQNVTFRCDPISEHNRLYWYRQTLGQGPEFLTYFQNEAQLEKSRLLSDRFSAERPKGSFSTLEIQRTEQGDSAMYLCASSNPLAGANVLTFGAGSRLTVL.

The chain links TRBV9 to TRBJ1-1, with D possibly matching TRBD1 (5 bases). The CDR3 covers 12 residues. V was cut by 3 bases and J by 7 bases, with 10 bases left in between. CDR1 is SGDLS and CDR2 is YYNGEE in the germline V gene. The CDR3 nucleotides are TGTGCCAGCAGCGCCGACGGGGGTGAAGCTTTCTTT. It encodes CASSADGGEAFF.

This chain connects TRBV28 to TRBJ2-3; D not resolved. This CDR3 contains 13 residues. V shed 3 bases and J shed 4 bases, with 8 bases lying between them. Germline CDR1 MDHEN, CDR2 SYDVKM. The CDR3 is CASSFSFPDTQYF. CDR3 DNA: TGTGCCAGCAGTTTTAGTTTCCCAGATACGCAGTATTTT.

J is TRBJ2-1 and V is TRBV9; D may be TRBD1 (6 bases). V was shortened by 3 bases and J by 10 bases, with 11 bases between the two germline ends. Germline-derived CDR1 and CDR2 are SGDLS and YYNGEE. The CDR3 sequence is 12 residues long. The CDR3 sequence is CASSANRVEQFF. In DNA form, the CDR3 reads TGTGCCAGCAGCGCAAACAGGGTGGAGCAGTTCTTC.

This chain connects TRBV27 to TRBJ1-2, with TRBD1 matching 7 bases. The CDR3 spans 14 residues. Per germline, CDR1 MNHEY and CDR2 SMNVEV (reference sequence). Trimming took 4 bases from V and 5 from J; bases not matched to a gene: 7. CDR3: CASSYVGQKYGYTF. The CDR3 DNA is TGTGCCAGCAGTTACGTGGGACAGAAATATGGCTACACCTTC.

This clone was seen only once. CDR3 amino acids: CSVEEEVTGNGYTF. The CDR3 coding sequence is TGCAGCGTTGAAGAGGAGGTCACAGGGAATGGCTACACCTTC. The rearrangement links TRBV29-1 to TRBJ1-2; TRBD1 is a possible D gene (6 bases). The CDR3 is made up of 14 amino acids. Germline V gene lookup returns CDR1 SQVTM and CDR2 ANQGSEA. Trimming took 0 bases from V and 6 from J, leaving 14 bases between them.

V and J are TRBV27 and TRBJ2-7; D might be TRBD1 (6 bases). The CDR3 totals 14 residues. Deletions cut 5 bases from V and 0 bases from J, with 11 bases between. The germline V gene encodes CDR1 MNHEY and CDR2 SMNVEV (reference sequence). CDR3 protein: CASSLGQSSYEQYF. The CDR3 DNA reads TGTGCCAGCAGTCTAGGACAGAGCTCCTACGAGCAGTACTTC.

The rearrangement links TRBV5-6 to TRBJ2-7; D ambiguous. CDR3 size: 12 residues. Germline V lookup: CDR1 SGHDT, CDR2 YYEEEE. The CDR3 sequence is CASHGRSYEQYF. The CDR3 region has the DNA TGTGCAAGTCACGGCAGAAGCTACGAGCAGTACTTC.

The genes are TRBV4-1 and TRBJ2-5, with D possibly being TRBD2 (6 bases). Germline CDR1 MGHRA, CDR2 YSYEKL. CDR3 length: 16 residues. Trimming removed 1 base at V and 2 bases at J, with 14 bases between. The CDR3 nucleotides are TGCGCCAGCAGCCAAGTCTTCGGGGAGGATCAAGAGACCCAGTACTTC. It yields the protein CASSQVFGEDQETQYF.

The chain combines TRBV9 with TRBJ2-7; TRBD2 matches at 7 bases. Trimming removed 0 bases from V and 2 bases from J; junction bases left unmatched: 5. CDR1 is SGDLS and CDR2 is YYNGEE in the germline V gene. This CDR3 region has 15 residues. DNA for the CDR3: TGTGCCAGCAGCGTAGATGGGGGGGGTGCCTACGAGCAGTACTTC. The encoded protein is CASSVDGGGAYEQYF.

The CDR3 region has the DNA TGCGCCAGCAGCCAAGTGACAGGCTCCTACGAGCAGTACTTC. It encodes CASSQVTGSYEQYF. V gene TRBV4-3 combines with J gene TRBJ2-7, with D possibly matching TRBD1 (6 bases). CDR1 and CDR2 from the germline V gene are LGHNA and YSLEER. V lost 1 base to trimming and J lost 0 bases, with 7 bases between them. CDR3 length: 14 residues.

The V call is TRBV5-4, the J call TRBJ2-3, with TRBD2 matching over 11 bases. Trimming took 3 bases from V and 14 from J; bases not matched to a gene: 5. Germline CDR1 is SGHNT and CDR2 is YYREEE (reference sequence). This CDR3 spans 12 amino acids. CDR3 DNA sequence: TGTGCCAGCAGCTCACTAGCGGGGGTTCCGTATTTT. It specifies CASSSLAGVPYF.

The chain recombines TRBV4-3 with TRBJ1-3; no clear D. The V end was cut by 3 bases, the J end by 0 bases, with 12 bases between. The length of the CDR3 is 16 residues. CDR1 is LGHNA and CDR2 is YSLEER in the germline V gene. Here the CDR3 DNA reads TGCGCCAGCAGCCAGTACGGACCTAGCTCTGGAAACACCATATATTTT. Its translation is CASSQYGPSSGNTIYF.

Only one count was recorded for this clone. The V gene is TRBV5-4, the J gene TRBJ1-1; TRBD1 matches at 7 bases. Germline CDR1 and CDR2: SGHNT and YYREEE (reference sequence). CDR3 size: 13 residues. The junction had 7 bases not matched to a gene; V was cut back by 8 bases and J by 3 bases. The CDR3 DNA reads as TGTGCCAGTGGGCGACAGGGAGACACTGAAGCTTTCTTT. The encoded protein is CASGRQGDTEAFF.

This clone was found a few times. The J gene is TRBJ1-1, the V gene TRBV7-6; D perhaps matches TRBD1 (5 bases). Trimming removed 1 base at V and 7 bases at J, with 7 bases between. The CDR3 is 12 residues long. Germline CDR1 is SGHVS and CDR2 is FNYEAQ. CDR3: CASSLGTGEAFF. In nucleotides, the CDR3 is TGTGCCAGCAGCTTAGGCACAGGTGAAGCTTTCTTT.

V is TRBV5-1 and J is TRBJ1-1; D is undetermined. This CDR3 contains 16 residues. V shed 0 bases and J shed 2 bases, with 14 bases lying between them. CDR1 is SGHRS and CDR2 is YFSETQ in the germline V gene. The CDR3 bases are TGCGCCAGCAGCTTGGCGTCTGGCGATAGAAACACTGAAGCTTTCTTT. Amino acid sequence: CASSLASGDRNTEAFF.

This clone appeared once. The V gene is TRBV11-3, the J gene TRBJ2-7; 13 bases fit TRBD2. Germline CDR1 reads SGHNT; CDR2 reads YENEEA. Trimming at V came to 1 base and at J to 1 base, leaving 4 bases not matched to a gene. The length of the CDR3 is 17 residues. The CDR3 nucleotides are TGTGCCAGCAGCTTAGGGACTAGCGGGGGACTTTCCTACGAGCAGTACTTC. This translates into CASSLGTSGGLSYEQYF.

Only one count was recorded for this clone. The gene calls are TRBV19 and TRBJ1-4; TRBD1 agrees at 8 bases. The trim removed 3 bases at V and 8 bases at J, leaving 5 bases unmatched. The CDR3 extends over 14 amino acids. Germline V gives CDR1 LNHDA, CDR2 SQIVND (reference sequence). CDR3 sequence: CASSMSQGAEKLFF. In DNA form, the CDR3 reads TGTGCCAGTAGTATGAGTCAGGGGGCGGAAAAACTGTTTTTT.

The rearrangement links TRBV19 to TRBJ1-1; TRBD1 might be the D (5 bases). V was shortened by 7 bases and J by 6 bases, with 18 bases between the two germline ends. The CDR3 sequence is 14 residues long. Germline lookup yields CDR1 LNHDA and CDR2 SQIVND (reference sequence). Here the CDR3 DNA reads TGTGCCAGTATCATCGGGCGAGGGGTTGCTGAAGCTTTCTTT. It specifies CASIIGRGVAEAFF.

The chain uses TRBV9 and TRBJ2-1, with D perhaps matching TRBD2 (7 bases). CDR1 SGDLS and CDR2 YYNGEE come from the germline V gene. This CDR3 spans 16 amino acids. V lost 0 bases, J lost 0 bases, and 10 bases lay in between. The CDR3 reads CASSVEGGPSYNEQFF. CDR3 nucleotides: TGTGCCAGCAGCGTAGAGGGGGGGCCCTCCTACAATGAGCAGTTCTTC.

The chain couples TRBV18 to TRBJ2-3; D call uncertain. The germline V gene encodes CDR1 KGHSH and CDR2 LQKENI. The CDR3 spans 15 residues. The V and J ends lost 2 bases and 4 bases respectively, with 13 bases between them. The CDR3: CASSPSQQGADTQYF. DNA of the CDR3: TGTGCCAGCTCACCAAGCCAGCAAGGCGCAGATACGCAGTATTTT.

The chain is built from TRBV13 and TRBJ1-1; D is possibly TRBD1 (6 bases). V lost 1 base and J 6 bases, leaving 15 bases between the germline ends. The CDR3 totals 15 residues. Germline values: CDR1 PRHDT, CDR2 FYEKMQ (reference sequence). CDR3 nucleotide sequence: TGTGCCAGCAGCTTAGTATTTTCGGGGGCCGCTGAAGCTTTCTTT. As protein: CASSLVFSGAAEAFF.